The clone carrying this T cell receptor beta chain was counted between two and nine times. Its antigen is unknown. The data derive from a study of blood T cells in healthy people across ages. Findings and limits, study-wide: It was not possible, with unsorted PBMCs, to conclusively compare naive and antigen-experienced cells. The recorded TCR beta diversity per million T cells decreased in a roughly linear manner with age. Long-lived and aged donors differed, with more naive CD4+ cells and higher diversity in the long-lived.

Primers used in a second PCR of roughly 6 to 11 cycles were a sample-barcoded 5' primer and a J-beta primer mix. Each CDR3 protein is one row after TCRdb ran MiXCR on the 5' RACE reads. The sample includes 1.5 million to 2 million distinct CDR3 sequences, 49% of them seen just once. Germline V gene data show CDR1 as DFQATT and CDR2 as SNEGSKA (reference sequence). J gave up 4 bases and V 1 base, and 7 bases lay outside the gene matches. The length of the CDR3 is 15 residues. The chain employs TRBV20-1 and TRBJ2-7; TRBD1 matches 10 bases. Sequencing was carried out using blood. This clonotype was obtained from a woman aged 40 to 55 in good health. CDR3 nucleotide sequence: TGCAGTGCTAGAGTGGGACAGGGGCTAGAGTACGAGCAGTACTTC. Amino acid sequence: CSARVGQGLEYEQYF.